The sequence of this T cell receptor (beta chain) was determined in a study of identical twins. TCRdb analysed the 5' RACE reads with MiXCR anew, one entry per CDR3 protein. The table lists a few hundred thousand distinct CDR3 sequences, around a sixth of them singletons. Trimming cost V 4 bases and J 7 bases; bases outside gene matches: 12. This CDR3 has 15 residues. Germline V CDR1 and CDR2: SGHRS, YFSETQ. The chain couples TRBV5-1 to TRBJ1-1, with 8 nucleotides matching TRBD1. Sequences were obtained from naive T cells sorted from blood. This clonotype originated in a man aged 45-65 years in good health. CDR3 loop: CASSVQGQGVDEAFF. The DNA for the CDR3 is TGCGCCAGCAGCGTCCAAGGACAGGGAGTAGATGAAGCTTTCTTT.